The clone carrying this T cell receptor (beta chain) came up once. Antigen unknown. Amplification used 60 Vbeta primers and 13 Jbeta primers. In the original analysis: A later analysis tallied about 80 million unique TCR beta chains, 9 million to 12 million of them shared. This table comes from immunoSEQ multiplex PCR, and its TCRdb copy is limited to in-frame clones, with some not included. V, J and clone size reflect that table, while D and trimming were determined from the DNA. Of around 190,000 clones in the sample, over 65% were seen once. The CDR3 runs to 15 residues. CDR1 LGHNA and CDR2 YNFKEQ come from the germline V gene. With 1 base removed from V and 3 bases from J, the gap between germline ends came to 13 bases. The donors gave bone marrow, and they were healthy. This entry is derived from a study of cytomegalovirus exposure and HLA in healthy donors. Overall study context: A preliminary data release comprised approximately 85 million unique TCRs obtained from HLA-typed donors. General observations from the study: For most TCR beta V segments, an earlier analysis put the productive rate at about 90% or about 30% of the time.

The chain recombines TRBV4-2 with TRBJ2-7; tentative D call: TRBD1 (6 bases). The sample taken for sequencing was PBMCs. This receptor was obtained from a man aged 55 to 70 in good health and CMV-seronegative. The DNA of the CDR3 is TGTGCCAGCAGCCAAGTACAGGGAGAGGACTACGAGCAGTACTTC. Encoded protein: CASSQVQGEDYEQYF.